Listed here is a single T cell receptor beta chain. These data are taken from a study of blood T cell repertoires in COVID-19. Study-level information: Researchers got acute and convalescent COVID-19 samples from the United States, Italy and Spain. From T cells, B-cell-depleted T cells, or PBMCs came the material, which was cDNA or gDNA.

Germline lookup yields CDR1 MDHEN and CDR2 SYDVKM. This CDR3 has 13 amino acids. The ends were cut back, 8 bases at V and 0 bases at J, with 5 bases in the middle. Original analysis: Amplifying reference gene primers gave estimates of nucleated cell counts. Profiled with immunoSEQ multiplex PCR; TCRdb holds only in-frame clones, not every one. V, J and clone size reflect that table, while D and trimming were determined from the DNA. Here the sample spans some 130,000 clones, more than 70% being singletons. Material: peripheral blood. This chain uses TRBV28 with TRBJ1-6; D remains ambiguous. The clonotype originates from an older woman with acute or convalescent COVID-19. The DNA of the CDR3 is TGTGCCAGCCTGAGCTCCTATAATTCACCCCTCCACTTT. Encoded protein: CASLSSYNSPLHF.